Shown below are 5 T cell receptor beta chains from a single sample sequenced in a study of blood T cell repertoires in COVID-19. Method: immunoSEQ multiplex PCR; TCRdb's copy keeps in-frame clones and lacks some. The data show hundreds of thousands of clones, with 80% to 85% seen just once and approximately 18% held by the top ten. The sequenced material came from peripheral blood. The source is a woman of 80 years or more with active or convalescent COVID-19.

DNA for the CDR3: TGTGCCAGCAGTTATAGGGGTGGCTACACCTTC. Translation gives CASSYRGGYTF. V usage is TRBV6-2 or TRBV6-3 and J usage is TRBJ1-2; D is possibly TRBD1 (5 bases). This CDR3 region has 11 residues. The V gene's germline CDR1 is MNHEY and CDR2 SVGEGT. The germline V and J ends were trimmed by 3 bases and 7 bases, with 6 bases remaining between them.

This chain joins TRBV2 and TRBJ2-7; TRBD1 aligns across 7 bases. The CDR3 totals 14 residues. Germline CDR1 is SNHLY and CDR2 is FYNNEI. V shed 6 bases, J shed 4 bases, and the junction held 9 bases outside the gene matches. CDR3 region: CASSADRLIYEQYF. The DNA for the CDR3 is TGTGCCAGCAGCGCGGACAGGTTAATATACGAGCAGTACTTC.

This clone came up a few times. V usage is TRBV25-1 and J usage is TRBJ1-4, with D maybe TRBD1 (5 bases). Germline-derived CDR1 and CDR2 are MGHDK and SYGVNS. The V end lost 3 bases, the J end lost 4 bases, and 9 bases lay between the germline ends. The CDR3 loop spans 14 amino acids. CDR3 coding DNA: TGTGCCAGCAGTGATCAGGGACTTAATGAAAAACTGTTTTTT. Protein: CASSDQGLNEKLFF.

The rearrangement links TRBV9 to TRBJ1-3; no clear D gene. CDR1 and CDR2 (germline): SGDLS, YYNGEE. V was clipped by 3 bases and J by 1 base, with 14 bases between them. CDR3 length: 16 residues. CDR3 region: CASSARPGGSGNTIYF. The DNA of the CDR3 is TGTGCCAGCAGCGCTCGACCGGGAGGGTCTGGAAACACCATATATTTT.

This clone was recorded only once. The V call is TRBV7-3, the J call TRBJ2-1, with D tentatively TRBD2 (5 bases). V was clipped by 2 bases and J by 0 bases, with 11 bases between them. The germline gives CDR1 SGHTA, CDR2 FQGTGA. This CDR3 has 16 residues. The CDR3 DNA reads TGTGCCAGCAGCTTAGGACTTCCGAGCTCCTACAATGAGCAGTTCTTC. Its translation is CASSLGLPSSYNEQFF.